The entry below describes one TCR beta chain. The sample originates from a study of blood T cell repertoires in COVID-19. Study information: Collection of acute and convalescent COVID-19 samples took place in the United States, Italy and Spain. Nucleic acid was either cDNA or gDNA, and it came from T cells, B-cell-depleted T cells, or PBMCs.

The table came from immunoSEQ multiplex PCR; TCRdb's copy has only in-frame clones and leaves some out. The top ten hold around 4% of the sample, which has about 150,000 clones, roughly nine tenths seen once. CDR3 size: 14 residues. Germline CDR1 and CDR2: SGHTA and FQGNSA. The V end lost 5 bases, the J end lost 3 bases, and 11 bases lay between the germline ends. This sequence originates from a woman in her 70s with acute or convalescent COVID-19. V is TRBV7-2 and J is TRBJ1-5; D call uncertain. What was sequenced was peripheral blood. CDR3 loop: CASSAGVYNQPQHF. The CDR3 DNA sequence: TGTGCCAGCAGCGCCGGGGTCTACAATCAGCCCCAGCATTTT.